This T cell receptor beta chain is from a study of blood T cell repertoires in COVID-19. Using immunoSEQ multiplex PCR, the repertoire was profiled, and TCRdb retains in-frame clones only, with some absent. The table includes about 200,000 clones, about 91% detected once. The source material was peripheral blood. The receptor was derived from a woman in her 40s with acute or convalescent COVID-19.

CDR3 DNA sequence: TGCGCCAGCAGCCAAGGTTGGGGGGAGTACACTGAAGCTTTCTTT. Translated, it gives CASSQGWGEYTEAFF. The rearrangement links TRBV4-1 to TRBJ1-1, with D possibly being TRBD1 (5 bases). V dropped 1 base and J dropped 3 bases, with 12 bases sitting between them. The CDR3 is 15 residues long. Germline V gene data show CDR1 as MGHRA and CDR2 as YSYEKL.